The entry below describes one TCR beta chain. These data come from a study of T-cell reconstitution after alpha-beta-depleted transplantation in children. The trim removed 3 bases at V and 5 bases at J, leaving 13 bases unmatched. This CDR3 comprises 16 residues. The germline V gene has CDR1 DFQATT and CDR2 SNEGSKA (reference sequence). Unique molecular identifiers were incorporated when the TCRbeta library was constructed. MiXCR, run by TCRdb on the PCR reads, gives a single entry per CDR3 protein. The sample includes some 500,000 distinct CDR3 sequences, around 17% of them seen just once. The gene calls are TRBV20-1 and TRBJ2-5; 9 bases agree with TRBD1. This TCR was recovered from a human donor who donated a stem cell graft to a child with acute lymphoblastic leukemia. Material: PBMCs from the stem cell graft donor, obtained from the stem cell graft. The CDR3 coding sequence is TGCAGTGCTAGGTTGCCCACAGGGGGCGAATGGGAGACCCAGTACTTC. It codes for CSARLPTGGEWETQYF.